These T cell receptor beta chains were read from a single sample in a study of high-grade serous ovarian cancer treatment subgroups. Repertoires were generated with immunoSEQ multiplex PCR, while TCRdb's copy carries only in-frame clones and drops some. The sample holds about 33,000 clones, around three quarters seen once. Specimen: tumor tissue. All receptors derive from a human donor with high-grade serous ovarian cancer. Both conserved end residues are part of each CDR3. A D gene is named only where the DNA matches it firmly. Size is stated for part of the rows, as once, few or many counts, or as a class when the clone is expanded.

V gene: TRBV16; clone size: -; J gene: TRBJ1-2; D gene: -; CDR3 length: 14; CDR3 protein: CASSQSSSGYGYTF; CDR3 DNA: TGTGCCAGCAGCCAATCGAGTTCGGGATATGGCTACACCTTC
V gene: TRBV21-1; clone size: -; J gene: TRBJ2-7; D gene: -; CDR3 length: 21; CDR3 protein: CASSKGKRLAPSSEASYEQYF; CDR3 DNA: TGTGCCAGCAGCAAAGGCAAACGGCTCGCTCCGTCTAGCGAAGCCTCCTACGAGCAGTACTTC
V gene: TRBV5-1; clone size: once; J gene: TRBJ2-7; D gene: TRBD1; CDR3 length: 14; CDR3 protein: CASSFGTGSYEQYF; CDR3 DNA: TGCGCCAGCAGCTTCGGGACAGGAAGCTACGAGCAGTACTTC
V gene: TRBV5-6; clone size: -; J gene: TRBJ2-7; D gene: TRBD2; CDR3 length: 13; CDR3 protein: CASSPGRGDEKYF; CDR3 DNA: TGTGCCAGCAGCCCCGGACGGGGGGATGAGAAGTACTTC
V gene: TRBV4-2; clone size: few; J gene: TRBJ2-7; D gene: -; CDR3 length: 13; CDR3 protein: CASSQGGTYEQYF; CDR3 DNA: TGTGCCAGCAGCCAAGGGGGCACCTACGAGCAGTACTTC
V gene: TRBV27; clone size: -; J gene: TRBJ2-7; D gene: -; CDR3 length: 11; CDR3 protein: CASRGHYEQYF; CDR3 DNA: TGTGCCAGCCGGGGGCACTACGAGCAGTACTTC
V gene: TRBV6-4; clone size: -; J gene: TRBJ2-1; D gene: -; CDR3 length: 14; CDR3 protein: CASSDAGQGNEQFF; CDR3 DNA: TGTGCCAGCAGTGATGCTGGGCAGGGCAATGAGCAGTTCTTC
V gene: TRBV11-2; clone size: -; J gene: TRBJ2-1; D gene: -; CDR3 length: 15; CDR3 protein: CASSLVPAAKNEQFF; CDR3 DNA: TGTGCCAGCAGCTTAGTGCCAGCGGCAAAGAATGAGCAGTTCTTC
V gene: TRBV10-3; clone size: -; J gene: TRBJ2-1; D gene: TRBD2; CDR3 length: 16; CDR3 protein: CAIRKTSGSTYNEQFF; CDR3 DNA: TGTGCCATCAGAAAGACTAGCGGGAGTACCTACAATGAGCAGTTCTTC
V gene: TRBV6-6; clone size: -; J gene: TRBJ2-7; D gene: -; CDR3 length: 13; CDR3 protein: CASRLQGIYEQYF; CDR3 DNA: TGTGCCAGCAGGCTACAGGGTATCTACGAGCAGTACTTC
V gene: TRBV7-9; clone size: -; J gene: TRBJ2-2; D gene: TRBD2; CDR3 length: 15; CDR3 protein: CASSISGANTGELFF; CDR3 DNA: TGTGCCAGCAGCATTAGCGGGGCGAACACCGGGGAGCTGTTTTTT
V gene: TRBV6-6; clone size: -; J gene: TRBJ2-5; D gene: TRBD2; CDR3 length: 16; CDR3 protein: CASSQGLAIRRETQYF; CDR3 DNA: TGTGCCAGCTCCCAGGGACTAGCAATTCGCCGAGAGACCCAGTACTTC
V gene: TRBV6-6; clone size: -; J gene: TRBJ2-7; D gene: -; CDR3 length: 14; CDR3 protein: CASSYPGKGYEQYF; CDR3 DNA: TGTGCCAGCAGTTACCCAGGGAAAGGCTACGAGCAGTACTTC
V gene: TRBV6-1; clone size: -; J gene: TRBJ2-7; D gene: -; CDR3 length: 12; CDR3 protein: CASSEAGRGQYF; CDR3 DNA: TGTGCCAGCAGTGAAGCGGGACGCGGGCAGTACTTC
V gene: TRBV4-3; clone size: -; J gene: TRBJ1-2; D gene: TRBD1; CDR3 length: 16; CDR3 protein: CASSQDWSRGTYGYTF; CDR3 DNA: TGCGCCAGCAGCCAAGATTGGAGCAGGGGGACCTATGGCTACACCTTC
V gene: TRBV10-2; clone size: few; J gene: TRBJ2-2; D gene: -; CDR3 length: 13; CDR3 protein: CASTRANTGELFF; CDR3 DNA: TGCGCCAGCACCAGGGCGAACACCGGGGAGCTGTTTTTT
V gene: TRBV28; clone size: few; J gene: TRBJ1-4; D gene: -; CDR3 length: 15; CDR3 protein: CASSFGDRQNEKLFF; CDR3 DNA: TGTGCCAGCAGTTTTGGCGACAGACAAAATGAAAAACTGTTTTTT
V gene: TRBV27; clone size: -; J gene: TRBJ2-7; D gene: TRBD1; CDR3 length: 14; CDR3 protein: CASSPGQGAYEQYF; CDR3 DNA: TGTGCCAGCAGCCCCGGACAGGGAGCCTACGAGCAGTACTTC
V gene: TRBV6-5; clone size: -; J gene: TRBJ2-1; D gene: -; CDR3 length: 12; CDR3 protein: CASSGTYNEQFF; CDR3 DNA: TGTGCCAGCAGCGGGACCTACAATGAGCAGTTCTTC
V gene: TRBV10-3; clone size: -; J gene: TRBJ2-1; D gene: -; CDR3 length: 14; CDR3 protein: CAISDPRAYNEQFF; CDR3 DNA: TGTGCCATCAGTGACCCCAGAGCCTACAATGAGCAGTTCTTC
V gene: TRBV7-2; clone size: -; J gene: TRBJ2-7; D gene: -; CDR3 length: 14; CDR3 protein: CASSSQAGTAEQYF; CDR3 DNA: TGTGCCAGCAGCTCCCAGGCAGGGACGGCAGAGCAGTACTTC
V gene: TRBV2; clone size: -; J gene: TRBJ2-7; D gene: TRBD2; CDR3 length: 15; CDR3 protein: CASSEGSGGSYEQYF; CDR3 DNA: TGTGCCAGCAGTGAGGGAAGTGGCGGGAGTTACGAGCAGTACTTC
V gene: TRBV29-1; clone size: -; J gene: TRBJ2-7; D gene: -; CDR3 length: 12; CDR3 protein: CSVVTSPYEQYF; CDR3 DNA: TGCAGCGTTGTAACTAGCCCCTACGAGCAGTACTTC
V gene: TRBV5-1; clone size: -; J gene: TRBJ2-7; D gene: -; CDR3 length: 16; CDR3 protein: CASSPKGQRAPYEQYF; CDR3 DNA: TGCGCCAGCAGCCCGAAAGGTCAACGGGCCCCCTACGAGCAGTACTTC
V gene: TRBV6-5; clone size: -; J gene: TRBJ2-5; D gene: -; CDR3 length: 12; CDR3 protein: CASQTVQETQYF; CDR3 DNA: TGTGCCAGCCAGACAGTTCAAGAGACCCAGTACTTC
V gene: TRBV27; clone size: -; J gene: TRBJ1-5; D gene: TRBD1; CDR3 length: 15; CDR3 protein: CASSHTGTGGQPQHF; CDR3 DNA: TGTGCCAGCAGTCACACCGGGACAGGGGGACAGCCCCAGCATTTT
V gene: TRBV28; clone size: few; J gene: TRBJ1-2; D gene: -; CDR3 length: 15; CDR3 protein: CASSAVGGERRGYTF; CDR3 DNA: TGTGCCAGCAGTGCGGTTGGGGGCGAACGTCGGGGCTACACCTTC
V gene: TRBV11-3; clone size: -; J gene: TRBJ1-4; D gene: -; CDR3 length: 14; CDR3 protein: CASSLRGAGEKLFF; CDR3 DNA: TGTGCCAGCAGCTTAAGAGGGGCGGGAGAAAAACTGTTTTTT
V gene: TRBV7-2; clone size: -; J gene: TRBJ2-7; D gene: -; CDR3 length: 15; CDR3 protein: CASSLVPGGTYEQYF; CDR3 DNA: TGTGCCAGCAGCTTAGTTCCTGGTGGCACCTACGAGCAGTACTTC
V gene: TRBV27; clone size: -; J gene: TRBJ2-1; D gene: TRBD2; CDR3 length: 17; CDR3 protein: CASSPAGVAGPYNEQFF; CDR3 DNA: TGTGCCAGCAGCCCCGCTGGGGTAGCGGGCCCTTACAATGAGCAGTTCTTC
V gene: TRBV7-2; clone size: -; J gene: TRBJ2-1; D gene: -; CDR3 length: 17; CDR3 protein: CASSLWGLGAPFSEQFF; CDR3 DNA: TGTGCCAGCAGCTTATGGGGACTTGGGGCTCCTTTTAGTGAGCAGTTCTTC
V gene: TRBV19; clone size: -; J gene: TRBJ2-2; D gene: -; CDR3 length: 14; CDR3 protein: CASSPTGITGELFF; CDR3 DNA: TGTGCCAGTAGCCCCACAGGGATTACCGGGGAGCTGTTTTTT
V gene: TRBV10-2; clone size: -; J gene: TRBJ2-4; D gene: -; CDR3 length: 15; CDR3 protein: CASSRGGPDKNIQYF; CDR3 DNA: TGCGCCAGCAGCAGGGGAGGGCCCGACAAAAACATTCAGTACTTC
V gene: TRBV7-8; clone size: -; J gene: TRBJ1-4; D gene: TRBD1; CDR3 length: 15; CDR3 protein: CASSRQGTTNEKLFF; CDR3 DNA: TGTGCCAGCAGCAGACAGGGTACAACTAATGAAAAACTGTTTTTT
V gene: TRBV7-3; clone size: -; J gene: TRBJ2-1; D gene: -; CDR3 length: 14; CDR3 protein: CASSRVSGAIEQFF; CDR3 DNA: TGTGCCAGCAGCCGTGTTTCGGGAGCTATTGAGCAGTTCTTC
V gene: TRBV11-2; clone size: -; J gene: TRBJ2-3; D gene: TRBD1; CDR3 length: 13; CDR3 protein: CASSPTGEDAQYF; CDR3 DNA: TGTGCCAGCAGCCCGACAGGGGAAGATGCGCAGTATTTT
V gene: TRBV2; clone size: once; J gene: TRBJ1-1; D gene: -; CDR3 length: 12; CDR3 protein: CASSQGAAEAFF; CDR3 DNA: TGTGCCAGCAGTCAAGGGGCCGCTGAAGCTTTCTTT
V gene: TRBV5-5; clone size: -; J gene: TRBJ2-7; D gene: -; CDR3 length: 15; CDR3 protein: CASTQDYTPTYEQYF; CDR3 DNA: TGTGCCAGCACGCAGGACTATACCCCCACCTACGAGCAGTACTTC
V gene: TRBV4-2; clone size: -; J gene: TRBJ2-7; D gene: TRBD2; CDR3 length: 18; CDR3 protein: CASSQAGWREGLVDEQYF; CDR3 DNA: TGTGCCAGCAGCCAGGCTGGCTGGCGGGAGGGCCTAGTCGACGAGCAGTACTTC
V gene: TRBV6-5; clone size: -; J gene: TRBJ2-5; D gene: TRBD2; CDR3 length: 13; CDR3 protein: CASSWASGETQYF; CDR3 DNA: TGTGCCAGCAGTTGGGCTAGCGGAGAGACCCAGTACTTC
V gene: TRBV11-2; clone size: -; J gene: TRBJ2-1; D gene: -; CDR3 length: 16; CDR3 protein: CASSPPGPSSYNEQFF; CDR3 DNA: TGTGCCAGCAGCCCCCCGGGGCCTTCCTCCTACAATGAGCAGTTCTTC
V gene: TRBV9; clone size: -; J gene: TRBJ2-7; D gene: TRBD2; CDR3 length: 17; CDR3 protein: CASSVVRPTMAGGEQYF; CDR3 DNA: TGTGCCAGCAGCGTAGTCCGGCCCACTATGGCGGGGGGCGAGCAGTACTTC
V gene: TRBV28; clone size: -; J gene: TRBJ2-1; D gene: TRBD2; CDR3 length: 16; CDR3 protein: CASSLRGSGRASEQFF; CDR3 DNA: TGTGCCAGCAGTTTGAGGGGTAGCGGGAGGGCCTCTGAGCAGTTCTTC
V gene: TRBV5-5; clone size: -; J gene: TRBJ2-1; D gene: TRBD2; CDR3 length: 15; CDR3 protein: CASSFAGGSYNEQFF; CDR3 DNA: TGTGCCAGCAGCTTCGCGGGAGGGTCCTACAATGAGCAGTTCTTC
V gene: TRBV27; clone size: -; J gene: TRBJ2-7; D gene: TRBD1; CDR3 length: 15; CDR3 protein: CASRAAGTASYEQYF; CDR3 DNA: TGTGCCAGCAGGGCTGCCGGGACAGCCTCCTACGAGCAGTACTTC
V gene: TRBV27; clone size: few; J gene: TRBJ2-7; D gene: -; CDR3 length: 12; CDR3 protein: CASSFYQGEQYF; CDR3 DNA: TGTGCCAGCAGTTTCTATCAAGGCGAGCAGTACTTC
V gene: TRBV7-2; clone size: -; J gene: TRBJ2-3; D gene: TRBD1; CDR3 length: 12; CDR3 protein: CASSSTGYTQYF; CDR3 DNA: TGTGCCAGCAGCTCGACAGGGTATACGCAGTATTTT
V gene: TRBV28; clone size: -; J gene: TRBJ1-3; D gene: -; CDR3 length: 12; CDR3 protein: CASSFFGNTIYF; CDR3 DNA: TGTGCCAGCAGTTTTTTTGGAAACACCATATATTTT
V gene: TRBV27; clone size: few; J gene: TRBJ2-1; D gene: TRBD2; CDR3 length: 16; CDR3 protein: CASSFGTSGSYNEQFF; CDR3 DNA: TGTGCCAGCAGTTTTGGGACTAGCGGATCCTACAATGAGCAGTTCTTC
V gene: TRBV11-2; clone size: -; J gene: TRBJ1-2; D gene: TRBD1; CDR3 length: 15; CDR3 protein: CASRLNGDSSYGYTF; CDR3 DNA: TGTGCCAGCAGGTTGAATGGGGACAGCAGCTATGGCTACACCTTC
V gene: TRBV19; clone size: -; J gene: TRBJ2-7; D gene: -; CDR3 length: 13; CDR3 protein: CASRAGNSHEQYF; CDR3 DNA: TGTGCCAGTAGGGCAGGGAATAGCCACGAGCAGTACTTC
V gene: TRBV10-2; clone size: -; J gene: TRBJ1-1; D gene: -; CDR3 length: 11; CDR3 protein: CASSGGGGAFF; CDR3 DNA: TGCGCCAGCAGTGGAGGCGGAGGAGCTTTCTTT
V gene: TRBV7-2; clone size: few; J gene: TRBJ2-4; D gene: TRBD2; CDR3 length: 15; CDR3 protein: CASSDGLAGGFIQYF; CDR3 DNA: TGTGCCAGCAGCGACGGACTAGCGGGAGGGTTCATTCAGTACTTC